This passage covers 3 T cell receptor beta chains from one sample sequenced in a study of T-cell memory formation after mild COVID-19. TCRdb redid the calling of the 5' RACE reads with MiXCR, one entry per CDR3 protein. This sample has about 500,000 distinct CDR3 sequences; approximately 20% occur once, and the top ten carry around 13%. Specimen: PBMCs or a T cell subset sorted from them (not recorded which). These receptor sequences come from an adult woman who had mild COVID-19 (a few samples of this study predate the infection). Cell type and time point are not known.

This clonotype was recorded a few times. The rearrangement links TRBV9 to TRBJ1-1; D is possibly TRBD1 (6 bases). The CDR3 extends over 15 amino acids. CDR1 and CDR2 (germline): SGDLS, YYNGEE. V lost 0 bases to trimming and J lost 7 bases, with 16 bases between them. Here the CDR3 DNA reads TGTGCCAGCAGCGTAGAAGGGGGAAGGTCGGTTGAAGCTTTCTTT. Translating gives CASSVEGGRSVEAFF.

The V call is TRBV5-1, the J call TRBJ2-7; no clear D. CDR3 length: 14 amino acids. Trimming shortened V by 0 bases and J by 4 bases, and 11 bases separated the two germline ends. Per the germline V gene, CDR1 is SGHRS and CDR2 is YFSETQ. This chain's CDR3 is CASSLGAAFYEQYF. In nucleotides, the CDR3 is TGCGCCAGCAGCTTGGGGGCGGCATTTTACGAGCAGTACTTC.

The chain joins TRBV12-3 or TRBV12-4 to TRBJ1-1, with D maybe TRBD1 (5 bases). This CDR3 contains 15 residues. The V and J ends lost 6 bases and 1 base respectively, with 15 bases between them. The CDR3 here is CASSTPRTWNTEAFF. As DNA, the CDR3 is TGTGCCAGCAGCACCCCGCGGACATGGAACACTGAAGCTTTCTTT.